This is a list of T cell receptor beta chains from one sample in a study of regulatory T cells in long-lasting Graves disease. TCRdb re-derived calls from the multiplex PCR reads in MiXCR, one entry per CDR3 protein. The sample has roughly 470,000 distinct CDR3 sequences; less than 25% are singletons. The starting material was peripheral blood mononuclear cells (PBMCs), obtained when the disease was refractory, from a patient treated with antithyroid drugs. The receptor set was obtained from a female donor with Graves disease. The CDR3 runs from the conserved cysteine through the conserved F or W. A D gene is named only where the DNA matches it firmly. Clone size is given for some rows only: seen once, a few or many times, or a class if the clone is expanded.

j_gene: TRBJ1-6
abundance: many
v_gene: TRBV6-1
d_gene: -
CDR3nt: TGTGCCAGCAGTGACCTCTTAAGTCAGAATTCACCCCTCCACTTT
CDR3aa: CASSDLLSQNSPLHF

j_gene: TRBJ2-3
abundance: -
v_gene: TRBV28
d_gene: -
CDR3nt: TGTGCCAGCAACATACCGCAGGAGGGGGGATATACGCAGTATTTT
CDR3aa: CASNIPQEGGYTQYF

j_gene: TRBJ1-4
abundance: many
v_gene: TRBV13
d_gene: -
CDR3nt: TGTGCCAGCAGCTCATCAATGAATGAAAAACTGTTTTTT
CDR3aa: CASSSSMNEKLFF

j_gene: TRBJ2-7
abundance: few
v_gene: TRBV27
d_gene: TRBD1
CDR3nt: TGTGCCAGCAGACCAATACAGGGGCTCTACGAGCAGTACTTC
CDR3aa: CASRPIQGLYEQYF

j_gene: TRBJ1-5
abundance: many
v_gene: TRBV12-3/TRBV12-4
d_gene: -
CDR3nt: TGTGCCAGCAGTTTCGTTTTAGGGGTTCAGGGGCAGCCCCAGCATTTT
CDR3aa: CASSFVLGVQGQPQHF

j_gene: TRBJ1-1
abundance: many
v_gene: TRBV2
d_gene: -
CDR3nt: TGTGCCAGCACCCCCGCAAGCTCGAAGAACACTGAAGCTTTCTTT
CDR3aa: CASTPASSKNTEAFF

j_gene: TRBJ2-1
abundance: few
v_gene: TRBV7-2
d_gene: -
CDR3nt: TGTGCCAGCAGCCCCCCGTCCCATAATGAGCAGTTCTTC
CDR3aa: CASSPPSHNEQFF

j_gene: TRBJ2-7
abundance: -
v_gene: TRBV5-1
d_gene: -
CDR3nt: TGCGCCAGCAGCTTGGGACTAGTTTACACGGAGCAGTACTTC
CDR3aa: CASSLGLVYTEQYF

j_gene: TRBJ2-7
abundance: -
v_gene: TRBV27
d_gene: -
CDR3nt: TGTGCCAGCAGCCCCTCCAACTACGAGCAGTACTTC
CDR3aa: CASSPSNYEQYF

j_gene: TRBJ1-2
abundance: -
v_gene: TRBV5-1
d_gene: -
CDR3nt: TGCGCCAGCAGCCCACCGACAGGTGGCTATGGCTACACCTTC
CDR3aa: CASSPPTGGYGYTF

j_gene: TRBJ2-7
abundance: few
v_gene: TRBV20-1
d_gene: -
CDR3nt: TGCAGTGCTAGAGTTGCGGATAGTACCTACGAGCAGTACTTC
CDR3aa: CSARVADSTYEQYF

j_gene: TRBJ2-7
abundance: many
v_gene: TRBV28
d_gene: -
CDR3nt: TGTGCCAGCAGTCCCGGGGACGGGAGCTCCTACGAGCAGTACTTC
CDR3aa: CASSPGDGSSYEQYF

j_gene: TRBJ2-7
abundance: many
v_gene: TRBV10-2
d_gene: -
CDR3nt: TGTGCCAGCAGACCCGGGGGTTACGAGCAGTACTTC
CDR3aa: CASRPGGYEQYF

j_gene: TRBJ1-1
abundance: few
v_gene: TRBV20-1
d_gene: -
CDR3nt: TGCAGTGCTGACTACGAGGGAGGAGGGGGAGAAGCTTTCTTT
CDR3aa: CSADYEGGGGEAFF

j_gene: TRBJ1-1
abundance: -
v_gene: TRBV27
d_gene: -
CDR3nt: TGTGCCAGCAGTTTTTATATGAACACTGAAGCTTTCTTT
CDR3aa: CASSFYMNTEAFF

j_gene: TRBJ2-2
abundance: few
v_gene: TRBV7-8
d_gene: -
CDR3nt: TGTGCCAGCAGCCTTAAGTGGCGGAACACCGGGGAGCTGTTTTTT
CDR3aa: CASSLKWRNTGELFF

j_gene: TRBJ1-5
abundance: few
v_gene: TRBV6-1
d_gene: TRBD1
CDR3nt: TGTGCCAGCAGGCCGGGACAGGGACCATTTTCTCAGCCCCAGCATTTT
CDR3aa: CASRPGQGPFSQPQHF

j_gene: TRBJ1-1
abundance: few
v_gene: TRBV7-2
d_gene: -
CDR3nt: TGTGCCAGCAGCTTAGCTATAGGGCCAAATGAAGCTTTCTTT
CDR3aa: CASSLAIGPNEAFF

j_gene: TRBJ1-1
abundance: few
v_gene: TRBV13
d_gene: TRBD1
CDR3nt: TGTGCCAGCAGCATCGGACAGGTCATGAACACTGAAGCTTTCTTT
CDR3aa: CASSIGQVMNTEAFF

j_gene: TRBJ2-5
abundance: many
v_gene: TRBV7-2
d_gene: -
CDR3nt: TGTGCCAGCAGCTTGGCCCTCCAAGAGACCCAGTACTTC
CDR3aa: CASSLALQETQYF

j_gene: TRBJ2-7
abundance: many
v_gene: TRBV5-1
d_gene: -
CDR3nt: TGCGCCAGCAGCTTGGATGGGGCACCCAGGAGCTCCTACGAGCAGTACTTC
CDR3aa: CASSLDGAPRSSYEQYF

j_gene: TRBJ2-7
abundance: many
v_gene: TRBV11-2
d_gene: TRBD1
CDR3nt: TGTGCCAGTAGTCTCGACAGGGGTCCCTACGAGCAGTACTTC
CDR3aa: CASSLDRGPYEQYF

j_gene: TRBJ1-5
abundance: -
v_gene: TRBV30
d_gene: TRBD1
CDR3nt: TGTGCCTGGGGACAGGGGGCAGGTCAGCCCCAGCATTTT
CDR3aa: CAWGQGAGQPQHF

j_gene: TRBJ2-7
abundance: -
v_gene: TRBV5-6
d_gene: -
CDR3nt: TGTGCCAGCAGCTCCGGGGCCTCTTTGGGGTACGAGCAGTACTTC
CDR3aa: CASSSGASLGYEQYF

j_gene: TRBJ2-5
abundance: few
v_gene: TRBV3-1
d_gene: TRBD2
CDR3nt: TGTGCCAACAGCCACACTAGCGGCCAAGAGACCCAGTACTTC
CDR3aa: CANSHTSGQETQYF

j_gene: TRBJ2-7
abundance: many
v_gene: TRBV3-1
d_gene: -
CDR3nt: TGTGCCAGCAGCCCCTCAGCAGGATTTTCCTACGAGCAGTACTTC
CDR3aa: CASSPSAGFSYEQYF